The table lists the clone carrying this T cell receptor (beta chain) with a few counts. Germline-derived CDR1 and CDR2 are SGHAT and FQDESV (reference sequence). V was clipped by 2 bases and J by 1 base; unmatched bases: 8. The CDR3 has 17 amino acids. The sample is drawn from a study of blood T cells in healthy people across ages. Together with a sample-barcoded 5' primer, a J-beta primer mix was included in a second PCR lasting about 7 to 12 cycles. TCRdb recomputed calls from the 5' RACE reads with MiXCR, one row per CDR3 protein. The profile covers about a million distinct CDR3 sequences, with roughly half appearing a single time and 20% to 25% taken by the ten largest. Ranging in age from roughly 6 to 90, the donors were healthy Caucasian individuals from Russia.

Sequenced input: blood. This sequence originates from a woman aged 55-70 years in good health. This chain uses TRBV11-1 with TRBJ2-7, with 10 bases lining up with TRBD2. The CDR3 here is CASSLQPSGGDSYEQYF. CDR3 bases: TGTGCCAGCAGCTTACAGCCTAGCGGGGGAGATTCCTACGAGCAGTACTTC.